This T cell receptor beta chain was profiled in a study of cytomegalovirus exposure and HLA in healthy donors. The study, taken as a whole, reports: First-cohort TCR clusters tended to co-occur in the 95 to 150 validation repertoires, a later analysis found. In vitro confirmation showed a few CMV-associated chains to be CMV antigen specific.

Profiling relied on immunoSEQ multiplex PCR, and the TCRdb table lists in-frame clones only, not all of them. The sample holds about 240,000 clones, approximately 86% seen once. This CDR3 spans 16 amino acids. Germline V gene data show CDR1 as MDHEN and CDR2 as SYDVKM. J gave up 6 bases and V 7 bases, and 9 bases lay outside the gene matches. Concerning this clone: What it recognizes is unknown.

The sample taken for sequencing was PBMCs. The origin of this receptor is a woman in her 30s in good health and CMV-seropositive. The gene calls are TRBV28 and TRBJ2-1; 13 bases fit TRBD2. The CDR3 DNA reads TGTGCCAGCAACCATGCCGGGACTAGCGGGACCAATGAGCAGTTCTTC. Translated, it gives CASNHAGTSGTNEQFF.